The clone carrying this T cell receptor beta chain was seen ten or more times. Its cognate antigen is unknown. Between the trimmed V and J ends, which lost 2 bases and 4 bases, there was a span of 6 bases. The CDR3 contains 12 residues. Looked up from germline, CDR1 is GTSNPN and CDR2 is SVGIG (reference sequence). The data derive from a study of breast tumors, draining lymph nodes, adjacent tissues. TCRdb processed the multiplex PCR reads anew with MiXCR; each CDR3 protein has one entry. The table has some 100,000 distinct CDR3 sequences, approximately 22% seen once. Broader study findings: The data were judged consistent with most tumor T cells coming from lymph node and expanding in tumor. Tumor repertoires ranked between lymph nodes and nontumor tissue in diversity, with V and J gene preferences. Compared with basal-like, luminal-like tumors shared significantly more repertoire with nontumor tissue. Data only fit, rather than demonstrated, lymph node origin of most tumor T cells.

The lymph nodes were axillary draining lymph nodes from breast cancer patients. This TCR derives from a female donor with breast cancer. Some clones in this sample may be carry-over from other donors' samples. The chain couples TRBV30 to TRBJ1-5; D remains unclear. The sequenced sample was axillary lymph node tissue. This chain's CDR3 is CAWSLRNQPQHF. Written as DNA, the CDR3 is TGTGCCTGGAGTTTACGGAATCAGCCCCAGCATTTT.